This T cell receptor beta chain was profiled in a study of technical replicates of blood from a few donors. CDR3 length equals 15 residues. Measured with immunoSEQ multiplex PCR; TCRdb has only the in-frame clones, and not every one. This repertoire shows some 89,000 clones, about 95% found once; its top ten account for 0.33%. The receptor comes from a human donor in good health. Sequenced sample: T cells isolated from PBMCs. The chain is built from TRBV21-1 and TRBJ2-1; TRBD1, the table's D call, was not compared with the DNA. TRBV21-1 is shown as a pseudogene. Written as DNA, the CDR3 is TGTGCCAGCAGCAAATTGGGACAGGGTTACAATGAGCAGTTCTTC. Its translation is CASSKLGQGYNEQFF.